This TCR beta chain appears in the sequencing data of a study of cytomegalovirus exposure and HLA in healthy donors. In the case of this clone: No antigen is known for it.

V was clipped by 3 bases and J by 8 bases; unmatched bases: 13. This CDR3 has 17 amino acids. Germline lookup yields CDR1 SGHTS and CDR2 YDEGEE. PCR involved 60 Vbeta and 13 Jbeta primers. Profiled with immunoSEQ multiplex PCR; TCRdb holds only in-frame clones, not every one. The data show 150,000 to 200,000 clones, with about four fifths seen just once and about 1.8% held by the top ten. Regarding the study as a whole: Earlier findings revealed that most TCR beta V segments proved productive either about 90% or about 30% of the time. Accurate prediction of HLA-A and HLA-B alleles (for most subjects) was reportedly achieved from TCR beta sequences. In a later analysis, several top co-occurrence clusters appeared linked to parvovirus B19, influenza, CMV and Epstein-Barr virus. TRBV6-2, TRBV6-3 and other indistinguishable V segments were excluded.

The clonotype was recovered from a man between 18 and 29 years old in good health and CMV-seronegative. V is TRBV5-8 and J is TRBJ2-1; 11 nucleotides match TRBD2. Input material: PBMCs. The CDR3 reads CASSSPGSGRALDEQFF. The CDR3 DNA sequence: TGTGCCAGCAGCTCCCCCGGTAGCGGGAGGGCCCTAGATGAGCAGTTCTTC.